The 32 T cell receptor beta chains presented below share a single source sample, sequenced in a study of shared clonotypes between healthy human individuals. The table came from immunoSEQ multiplex PCR; TCRdb's copy has only in-frame clones and leaves some out. The table has 2.3 million or so clones, just over 90% seen once. Sequenced sample: naive CD4+ T cells from PBMCs. Noted subset: CD45RA+ positively selected. The receptors originated from a man aged 18 to 29 in good health. Some clones in this sample may be carry-over from other donors' samples.

The chain carries TRBV6-6 and TRBJ2-5; D perhaps matches TRBD1 (5 bases). The V end lost 2 bases, the J end lost 5 bases, and 18 bases lay between the germline ends. There are 16 residues in the CDR3. Looked up from germline, CDR1 is MNHNY and CDR2 is SVGAGI (reference sequence). The CDR3 sequence: CASSYPPETAGETQYF. The CDR3 DNA sequence: TGTGCCAGCAGTTACCCTCCGGAGACAGCCGGCGAGACCCAGTACTTC.

The chain carries TRBV27 and TRBJ1-5; D unclear. The CDR3 is made up of 14 amino acids. V was clipped by 4 bases and J by 5 bases, with 12 bases between them. The V gene's germline CDR1 is MNHEY and CDR2 SMNVEV (reference sequence). This CDR3 is CASSSDGYYQPQHF. The CDR3 DNA is TGTGCCAGCAGTTCGGACGGCTACTATCAGCCCCAGCATTTT.

This chain joins TRBV5-1 and TRBJ1-4; D unresolved. CDR1 and CDR2 from the germline V gene are SGHRS and YFSETQ. The length of the CDR3 is 15 residues. V was pared by 1 base and J by 7 bases, with 14 bases between. CDR3 DNA sequence: TGCGCCAGCAGCTTGAACCAGCGCTCGGGTGAAAAACTGTTTTTT. Translation gives CASSLNQRSGEKLFF.

V is TRBV7-7 and J is TRBJ2-5, with a weak D call TRBD1 (5 bases). Germline V CDR1 and CDR2: SSHAT, FNYEAQ (reference sequence). The CDR3 spans 15 residues. The ends were cut back, 7 bases at V and 5 bases at J, with 20 bases in the middle. The CDR3 DNA is TGTGCCAGCAACCTAAGGACGGAAGGGGTCGAGACCCAGTACTTC. Encoded protein: CASNLRTEGVETQYF.

This chain uses TRBV5-1 with TRBJ2-1, with TRBD2 matching over 7 bases. The germline gives CDR1 SGHRS, CDR2 YFSETQ. J gave up 0 bases and V 4 bases, and 4 bases lay outside the gene matches. This CDR3 comprises 15 residues. Here the CDR3 DNA reads TGCGCCAGCAGCCCCGGGAGGTACTCCTACAATGAGCAGTTCTTC. Protein product: CASSPGRYSYNEQFF.

V is TRBV7-9 and J is TRBJ2-5; D not certain. The ends were cut back, 0 bases at V and 3 bases at J, with 11 bases in the middle. This CDR3 comprises 15 residues. Germline V gene lookup returns CDR1 SEHNR and CDR2 FQNEAQ (reference sequence). The CDR3: CASSLALESKETQYF. DNA of the CDR3: TGTGCCAGCAGCTTAGCGCTTGAGAGCAAAGAGACCCAGTACTTC. The variable domain in full, with the rest retrieved from reference TRBV7-9 and TRBJ2-5, is DTGVSQNPRHKITKRGQNVTFRCDPISEHNRLYWYRQTLGQGPEFLTYFQNEAQLEKSRLLSDRFSAERPKGSFSTLEIQRTEQGDSAMYLCASSLALESKETQYFGPGTRLLVL.

This clone has only a few counts. This specimen includes other DNA sequences encoding the same CDR3. This chain uses TRBV5-1 with TRBJ1-1, with 8 bases that match TRBD1. Germline lookup yields CDR1 SGHRS and CDR2 YFSETQ. The CDR3 runs 13 residues. V gave up 4 bases and J gave up 5 bases; unmatched junction bases: 4. DNA for the CDR3: TGCGCCAGCAGCCAGGGGGCGAGGACTGAAGCTTTCTTT. Encoded protein: CASSQGARTEAFF.

CDR3 in amino acids: CASSNRDRAEEQFF. The DNA for the CDR3 is TGTGCCAGCAGCAACCGGGACAGGGCGGAGGAGCAGTTCTTC. The gene calls are TRBV21-1 and TRBJ2-1; the D segment call TRBD1 is taken from the table without a DNA check. TRBV21-1 is shown as a pseudogene. This CDR3 is built from 14 residues.

The chain couples TRBV6-5 to TRBJ2-2, with 10 bases fitting TRBD2. CDR3 length: 15 amino acids. With 5 bases clipped from V and 4 bases from J, the junction kept 4 bases outside the gene matches. Germline CDR1 and CDR2: MNHEY and SVGAGI. CDR3: CASSPWTSGTGELFF. The CDR3 DNA reads as TGTGCCAGCAGTCCATGGACTAGCGGCACCGGGGAGCTGTTTTTT.

The gene calls are TRBV18 and TRBJ2-1; tentative D call: TRBD1 (6 bases). V was cut by 5 bases and J by 6 bases, with 17 bases left in between. This CDR3 contains 15 residues. Per the germline V gene, CDR1 is KGHSH and CDR2 is LQKENI. The CDR3 DNA reads as TGTGCCAGCTCAGAAGTGGGCAGGGGTTCCAATGAGCAGTTCTTC. Protein: CASSEVGRGSNEQFF.

The chain joins TRBV27 to TRBJ2-2; the D is unclear. Trimming left V 6 bases short and J 4 bases short, with 6 bases between. The CDR3 loop spans 12 amino acids. The germline V gene encodes CDR1 MNHEY and CDR2 SMNVEV (reference sequence). CDR3 DNA: TGTGCCAGCAGCCAACCCACCGGGGAGCTGTTTTTT. Its translation: CASSQPTGELFF.

The J gene is TRBJ1-1, the V gene TRBV27, with 8 bases identical to TRBD1. Trimming cost V 6 bases and J 5 bases; bases outside gene matches: 14. The germline V gene encodes CDR1 MNHEY and CDR2 SMNVEV (reference sequence). The CDR3 contains 16 residues. CDR3 amino acids: CASRILLSRGQTEAFF. The CDR3 DNA sequence: TGTGCCAGCAGGATACTATTAAGCAGGGGGCAGACTGAAGCTTTCTTT.

V gene TRBV19 combines with J gene TRBJ2-7, with 15 bases fitting TRBD2. The ends lost 8 bases at V and 2 bases at J; junction bases unmatched: 13. In germline, CDR1 is LNHDA, CDR2 SQIVND (reference sequence). This CDR3 comprises 18 residues. The CDR3 region has the DNA TGTGCCAGTTCGCCGAGACCTGGACTAGCGGGAGGGCCCTACGAGCAGTACTTC. Its protein is CASSPRPGLAGGPYEQYF.

The chain couples TRBV5-6 to TRBJ2-3; D is undetermined. Trimming cost V 3 bases and J 8 bases, with 10 bases left between them. Germline CDR1 is SGHDT and CDR2 is YYEEEE. The CDR3 contains 12 residues. The CDR3 is CASSSFVGTQYF. CDR3 DNA: TGTGCCAGCAGCTCCTTTGTGGGTACGCAGTATTTT.

Details on this clone: The same CDR3 also results from other DNA sequences found in this sample. This chain joins TRBV7-6 and TRBJ2-5; D is undetermined. Per the germline V gene, CDR1 is SGHVS and CDR2 is FNYEAQ. Trimming took off 2 bases at V and 4 bases at J, with 11 bases between the two ends. The CDR3 runs to 14 residues. The CDR3 reads CASSLTSAGETQYF. CDR3 nucleotide sequence: TGTGCCAGCAGCTTAACCTCGGCTGGAGAGACCCAGTACTTC.

The J gene is TRBJ1-5, the V gene TRBV2; D is uncertain. V dropped 3 bases and J dropped 9 bases, with 12 bases sitting between them. The CDR3 runs 13 residues. Germline V gene data show CDR1 as SNHLY and CDR2 as FYNNEI. CDR3 nucleotide sequence: TGTGCCAGCAGTGAGGTCAGCTATGGGCCCCAGCATTTT. Protein sequence: CASSEVSYGPQHF.

This CDR3 is CASSQQGSSYEQYF. The DNA for the CDR3 is TGCGCCAGCAGCCAGCAGGGCAGCTCCTACGAGCAGTACTTC. The chain couples TRBV5-1 to TRBJ2-7; possibly TRBD1 for D (5 bases). CDR1 and CDR2 (germline): SGHRS, YFSETQ. CDR3 length: 14 amino acids. Trimming stripped 4 bases from V and 0 bases from J, with 11 bases between.

This clone has a single count. J is TRBJ2-2 and V is TRBV7-9; 8 bases are shared with TRBD1. CDR3 size: 14 residues. After removal of 6 bases from V and 9 bases from J, the junction contained 9 bases not matched to a gene. Germline CDR1 is SEHNR and CDR2 is FQNEAQ (reference sequence). Here the CDR3 reads CASRLQGEARELFF. For the CDR3, the DNA is TGTGCCAGCAGGTTACAGGGGGAAGCGAGGGAGCTGTTTTTT.

The chain recombines TRBV28 with TRBJ1-2, with D uncertain. The CDR3 sequence is 12 residues long. Germline V gene sequence: CDR1 MDHEN, CDR2 SYDVKM. The V end lost 2 bases, the J end lost 7 bases, and 8 bases lay between the germline ends. As DNA, the CDR3 is TGTGCCAGCAGTTTAGGCAGGTTTGGCTACACCTTC. Protein sequence: CASSLGRFGYTF.

The genes are TRBV19 and TRBJ2-1; 8 nucleotides line up with TRBD1. Germline CDR1 is LNHDA and CDR2 is SQIVND (reference sequence). Losses at the gene ends were 6 bases for V and 7 bases for J; bases not matched to a gene: 11. This CDR3 contains 15 residues. CDR3 sequence reads: CASSNTGGSRNEQFF. The DNA of the CDR3 is TGTGCCAGTAGCAATACAGGGGGGAGTAGGAATGAGCAGTTCTTC.

V usage is TRBV30 and J usage is TRBJ2-5; D unresolved. This CDR3 is 14 amino acids long. Trimming removed 2 bases from V and 1 base from J, with 11 bases in between. Looked up from germline, CDR1 is GTSNPN and CDR2 is SVGIG (reference sequence). The CDR3 is CAWSSRQFQETQYF. The CDR3 DNA sequence: TGTGCCTGGAGTTCCCGGCAGTTCCAAGAGACCCAGTACTTC.

About this clone itself: The identical CDR3 is also encoded by other nucleotide sequences in the sample. This sequence joins TRBV5-1 and TRBJ1-4, with a weak D call TRBD1 (6 bases). Trimming took off 2 bases at V and 8 bases at J, with 13 bases between the two ends. Germline assignment: CDR1 SGHRS and CDR2 YFSETQ. The CDR3 runs to 14 residues. CDR3 protein: CASSFGRGEEKLFF. DNA for the CDR3: TGCGCCAGCAGCTTTGGCAGGGGAGAGGAAAAACTGTTTTTT.

The rearrangement links TRBV7-9 to TRBJ1-2; D is unresolved. The length of the CDR3 is 11 residues. With 6 bases removed from V and 6 bases from J, the gap between germline ends came to 8 bases. Germline values: CDR1 SEHNR, CDR2 FQNEAQ (reference sequence). CDR3 DNA sequence: TGTGCCAGCAGTACCGGAAATGGCTACACCTTC. It codes for CASSTGNGYTF.

CDR3 coding DNA: TGTGCCAGCAGCTTAAGTATTCACACAGATACGCAGTATTTT. Translating it yields CASSLSIHTDTQYF. The chain has TRBV7-3 and TRBJ2-3; D remains unclear. Germline V gene lookup returns CDR1 SGHTA and CDR2 FQGTGA. Trimming removed 1 base at V and 2 bases at J, with 7 bases between. CDR3 length equals 14 residues. Looking up the rest from reference TRBV7-3 and TRBJ2-3 gives the full variable domain: GAGVSQTPSNKVTEKGKYVELRCDPISGHTALYWYRQSLGQGPEFLIYFQGTGAADDSGLPNDRFFAVRPEGSVSTLKIQRTERGDSAVYLCASSLSIHTDTQYFGPGTRLTVL.

The J gene is TRBJ2-2, the V gene TRBV2; 9 nucleotides align to TRBD2. CDR1 is SNHLY and CDR2 is FYNNEI in the germline V gene. Losses at the gene ends were 6 bases for V and 1 base for J; bases not matched to a gene: 0. The CDR3 length is 14 residues. The CDR3 DNA reads as TGTGCCAGCAGGCGGGAGGGGAACACCGGGGAGCTGTTTTTT. It is translated as CASRREGNTGELFF.

The chain uses TRBV6-1 and TRBJ1-2; D perhaps matches TRBD1 (5 bases). This CDR3 comprises 13 residues. Germline-derived CDR1 and CDR2 are MNHNS and SASEGT. Trimming cost V 8 bases and J 3 bases, with 13 bases left between them. The CDR3 sequence: CASAQRGDYGYTF. CDR3 sequence (DNA): TGTGCCAGCGCCCAGCGGGGGGACTATGGCTACACCTTC.

This chain joins TRBV27 and TRBJ1-4, with 8 bases identical to TRBD1. Germline V gene lookup returns CDR1 MNHEY and CDR2 SMNVEV (reference sequence). The junction had 5 bases not matched to a gene; V was cut back by 0 bases and J by 8 bases. The CDR3 consists of 15 residues. CDR3 in DNA: TGTGCCAGCAGTTTATCTGGACAGGGTCGGGAAAAACTGTTTTTT. This encodes CASSLSGQGREKLFF.

The chain is built from TRBV18 and TRBJ2-3, with D maybe TRBD2 (6 bases). The CDR3 is made up of 14 amino acids. Per the germline V gene, CDR1 is KGHSH and CDR2 is LQKENI. Trimming removed 6 bases at V and 3 bases at J, with 13 bases between. CDR3 DNA: TGTGCCAGCTCCCCTCTAGCGTGGACAGATACGCAGTATTTT. It encodes CASSPLAWTDTQYF.

The V gene is TRBV29-1, the J gene TRBJ2-5; D gene ambiguous. Trimming shortened V by 6 bases and J by 3 bases, and 11 bases separated the two germline ends. This CDR3 has 12 amino acids. Per the germline V gene, CDR1 is SQVTM and CDR2 is ANQGSEA. In nucleotides, the CDR3 is TGCAGCGTCCTATTAGGTGAAGAGACCCAGTACTTC. It is translated as CSVLLGEETQYF.

This rearrangement joins TRBV4-1 to TRBJ2-5; D is unresolved. Per germline, CDR1 MGHRA and CDR2 YSYEKL. This CDR3 region has 17 residues. Trimming removed 0 bases at V and 5 bases at J, with 19 bases between. CDR3 residues: CASSQDRWAGPEETQYF. In DNA, the CDR3 is TGCGCCAGCAGCCAAGATCGGTGGGCAGGTCCCGAGGAGACCCAGTACTTC.

This chain joins TRBV28 and TRBJ1-4, with a tentative D call TRBD1 (5 bases). The V end was cut by 10 bases, the J end by 8 bases, with 17 bases between. Germline V gene lookup returns CDR1 MDHEN and CDR2 SYDVKM. The length of the CDR3 is 13 residues. In nucleotides, the CDR3 is TGTGCCACCCCGACAGACCCAGGAGAAAAACTGTTTTTT. This encodes CATPTDPGEKLFF.

The chain is built from TRBV5-6 and TRBJ1-1; 11 bases align to TRBD1. The V gene's germline CDR1 is SGHDT and CDR2 YYEEEE. CDR3 length: 14 amino acids. The V and J ends lost 3 bases and 11 bases, in that order; junction bases with no gene match: 9. The CDR3 is CASSSDRGRGKAFF. In nucleotides, the CDR3 is TGTGCCAGCAGCTCGGACAGGGGGCGAGGTAAGGCTTTCTTT.